This entry lists 32 T cell receptor beta chains sequenced from one sample in a study of breast tumors, draining lymph nodes, adjacent tissues. TCRdb passed the multiplex PCR reads through MiXCR, listing each CDR3 protein once. Of 55,000 to 75,000 distinct CDR3 sequences listed, about 40% are singletons. Sequencing was performed on breast tumor tissue. These receptors all come from a female donor with breast cancer. Some clones in this sample may be carry-over from other donors' samples.

In this sample, this clonotype turned up many times. The chain uses TRBV3-2 and TRBJ2-3. TRBV3-2 constitutes a pseudogene. The CDR3 covers 16 residues. The CDR3 sequence is CASSNYNSLSTDTQYF. The DNA for the CDR3 is TGTGCCAGCAGCAACTATAACTCGCTTAGCACAGATACGCAGTATTTT.

The rearrangement links TRBV11-3 to TRBJ2-3, with D perhaps matching TRBD1 (6 bases). Trimming took 7 bases from V and 0 from J, leaving 14 bases between them. Germline loops: CDR1 SGHNT, CDR2 YENEEA. The CDR3 loop spans 15 amino acids. CDR3 sequence: CASKTGYTSTDTQYF. In nucleotides, the CDR3 is TGTGCCAGCAAAACAGGGTATACTAGCACAGATACGCAGTATTTT.

This clonotype was counted at least ten times. The chain is built from TRBV28 and TRBJ2-7, with TRBD2 as a possible D gene (6 bases). The CDR3 runs to 15 residues. V was shortened by 6 bases and J by 4 bases, with 19 bases between the two germline ends. The germline V gene has CDR1 MDHEN and CDR2 SYDVKM. The CDR3 sequence: CASSPPGSGTYEQYF. Written as DNA, the CDR3 is TGTGCCAGCAGCCCACCCGGTTCAGGGACTTACGAGCAGTACTTC.

The sample holds many counts of this clonotype. The chain recombines TRBV20-1 with TRBJ2-5, with 9 bases lining up with TRBD2. CDR1 DFQATT and CDR2 SNEGSKA come from the germline V gene (reference sequence). The ends lost 5 bases at V and 4 bases at J; junction bases unmatched: 14. CDR3 size: 16 residues. The CDR3 loop is CSARGGGVAGSETQYF. DNA for the CDR3: TGCAGTGCTCGCGGGGGGGGGGTAGCGGGATCAGAGACCCAGTACTTC.

This clonotype was picked up many times. The V call is TRBV18, the J call TRBJ1-3; no firm D call. The germline V and J ends were trimmed by 0 bases and 0 bases, with 6 bases remaining between them. The CDR3 loop spans 15 amino acids. Germline values: CDR1 KGHSH, CDR2 LQKENI. This chain's CDR3 is CASSPPFVSGNTIYF. The CDR3 DNA is TGTGCCAGCTCACCACCGTTCGTCTCTGGAAACACCATATATTTT.

The chain has TRBV20-1 and TRBJ1-2, with a weak D call TRBD1 (5 bases). Germline loops: CDR1 DFQATT, CDR2 SNEGSKA (reference sequence). This CDR3 is built from 13 residues. The V gene lost 0 bases and the J gene lost 2 bases, with 7 bases spanning the gap. The CDR3 DNA reads as TGCAGTGCTAGAGACAGGGTCAACTATGGCTACACCTTC. Protein sequence: CSARDRVNYGYTF.

This clonotype was counted once. The junction departs from germline at one end; a sequencing error may be responsible. The chain's CDR3 is CASSRTSGGRSIF. The CDR3, as DNA: TGTGCCAGCAGCCGGACTAGCGGGGGACGGTCCATCTTC. V usage is TRBV7-3 and J usage is TRBJ2-7; 13 positions match TRBD2. The CDR3 is 13 residues long. Germline V gene sequence: CDR1 SGHTA, CDR2 FQGTGA.

This clonotype was observed many times. The gene calls are TRBV20-1 and TRBJ2-5, with 12 bases lining up with TRBD2. Germline V gene data show CDR1 as DFQATT and CDR2 as SNEGSKA (reference sequence). There are 15 residues in the CDR3. J lost 4 bases, V lost 4 bases, and 7 bases had no gene match. In DNA, the CDR3 is TGCAGTGCTAAACTAGGACTAGCGGGAAGAGAGACCCAGTACTTC. Translating gives CSAKLGLAGRETQYF.

Worth noting for this clonotype: One junction end disagrees with the germline gene, perhaps due to a read error. This chain connects TRBV7-9 to TRBJ2-1, with 13 positions matching TRBD2. This CDR3 has 14 residues. Germline lookup yields CDR1 SEHNR and CDR2 FQNEAQ (reference sequence). In nucleotides, the CDR3 is TGTGCCAGTAGTCTACTAGCGGGAGGGCTTGAGCGGTTCTTC. Translation gives CASSLLAGGLERFF.

This clonotype occurred many times. This chain links TRBV19 with TRBJ1-2, with D unclear. CDR1 is LNHDA and CDR2 is SQIVND in the germline V gene (reference sequence). The CDR3 has 15 amino acids. V was cut by 4 bases and J by 1 base, with 13 bases left in between. The CDR3 loop is CASSTFSPRNYGYTF. The CDR3 coding sequence is TGTGCCAGTAGTACTTTTTCCCCTCGTAACTATGGCTACACCTTC.

Comments on this clonotype: The junction departs from the called germline gene at one end, perhaps through a read error. The rearrangement uses TRBV2 and TRBJ1-2; no clear D gene. The CDR3 is 15 residues long. Per the germline V gene, CDR1 is SNHLY and CDR2 is FYNNEI. The DNA of the CDR3 is TGTGCCAGCAGCGAAATAGGGTCTTTGCAGTATGGCTACATCTTC. Amino acid sequence: CASSEIGSLQYGYIF.

Many counts were recorded for this clonotype. V is TRBV4-1 and J is TRBJ2-5, with TRBD1 identical over 7 bases. J was trimmed by 2 bases and V by 4 bases; bases with no gene match: 7. The germline gives CDR1 MGHRA, CDR2 YSYEKL. This CDR3 has 15 residues. CDR3 sequence (DNA): TGCGCCAGCAGCCCGAGACCGGGACAGCAAGAGACCCAGTACTTC. This gives the protein CASSPRPGQQETQYF.

This chain links TRBV25-1 with TRBJ1-4; D remains ambiguous. Germline V gene data show CDR1 as MGHDK and CDR2 as SYGVNS. The CDR3 totals 13 residues. V was trimmed by 4 bases and J by 5 bases, leaving 8 bases between them. CDR3 loop: CASSGGLNEKLFF. The CDR3, as DNA: TGTGCCAGCAGTGGTGGGTTAAATGAAAAACTGTTTTTT.

This clonotype appeared many times. The genes are TRBV7-9 and TRBJ2-2; TRBD2 matches 7 bases. The CDR3 consists of 16 residues. Germline CDR1 and CDR2: SEHNR and FQNEAQ (reference sequence). Trimming cost V 1 base and J 5 bases; bases outside gene matches: 7. CDR3 nucleotides: TGTGCCAGCAGCTTAGATCTAGGTAGCGGGACCGGGGAGCTGTTTTTT. Its translation: CASSLDLGSGTGELFF.

This clonotype was found many times. A read error may produce the germline difference seen at one junction end. The chain uses TRBV6-5 and TRBJ2-3; D is unclear. CDR1 and CDR2 from the germline V gene are MNHEY and SVGAGI. The CDR3 has 13 residues. Here the CDR3 reads CVSSEFPTDTQYF. The CDR3 nucleotides are TGTGTCAGCAGCGAGTTTCCCACAGATACGCAGTATTTT.

The sample holds many counts of this clonotype. The chain employs TRBV6-1 and TRBJ2-2, with 7 bases that match TRBD1. This CDR3 has 15 amino acids. Germline V gene sequence: CDR1 MNHNS, CDR2 SASEGT. The ends lost 4 bases at V and 4 bases at J; junction bases unmatched: 6. The CDR3 is CASSGRQGGTGELFF. In DNA form, the CDR3 reads TGTGCCAGCAGTGGACGACAGGGTGGCACCGGGGAGCTGTTTTTT.

The J gene is TRBJ2-1, the V gene TRBV12-3 or TRBV12-4, with TRBD2 matching 10 bases. V was clipped by 6 bases and J by 9 bases; unmatched bases: 11. The CDR3 has 15 amino acids. CDR3: CASRNSGGGVAEQFF. The CDR3 DNA reads TGTGCCAGCAGAAACAGCGGGGGGGGTGTGGCTGAGCAGTTCTTC.

This clonotype was seen repeatedly, ten times or more. The CDR3 loop reads CASRPDRGRITGELFF. In DNA, the CDR3 is TGTGCCAGCAGGCCCGACAGGGGCCGGATCACCGGGGAGCTGTTTTTT. This sequence joins TRBV7-9 and TRBJ2-2; 8 nucleotides agree with TRBD1. CDR1 and CDR2 from the germline V gene are SEHNR and FQNEAQ (reference sequence). The V gene end was trimmed by 6 bases and the J gene end by 4 bases; junction bases not matched to a gene: 10. The CDR3 consists of 16 residues.

The chain combines TRBV28 with TRBJ2-1, with 7 bases aligning to TRBD1. The CDR3 is 14 amino acids. Trimming took 7 bases from V and 3 from J; bases not matched to a gene: 6. Germline V gives CDR1 MDHEN, CDR2 SYDVKM. CDR3 DNA sequence: TGTGCCAGCAACCTTCCAGGGGGCTACAATGAGCAGTTCTTC. Its protein product is CASNLPGGYNEQFF.

The rearrangement links TRBV20-1 to TRBJ2-5; D possibly corresponds to TRBD2 (6 bases). The CDR3 is made up of 12 amino acids. CDR1 DFQATT and CDR2 SNEGSKA come from the germline V gene (reference sequence). V shed 3 bases and J shed 5 bases, with 10 bases lying between them. Here the CDR3 DNA reads TGCAGTGCTAGGGGGAGGCGTGAGACCCAGTACTTC. Amino acid sequence: CSARGRRETQYF.

By its share, this clonotype is medium-sized. The chain recombines TRBV7-8 with TRBJ2-3; D is uncertain. Trimming cost V 1 base and J 2 bases, with 10 bases left between them. The CDR3 is made up of 15 amino acids. Germline CDR1 is SGHVS and CDR2 is FQNEAQ. CDR3 bases: TGTGCCAGCAGCTTAGATGGGAAATACACAGATACGCAGTATTTT. It translates to CASSLDGKYTDTQYF.

This clonotype was recorded many times. The chain has TRBV5-1 and TRBJ2-7, with a weak D call TRBD2 (6 bases). The germline gives CDR1 SGHRS, CDR2 YFSETQ. The CDR3 sequence is 15 residues long. V was trimmed by 0 bases and J by 5 bases, leaving 15 bases between them. CDR3 in amino acids: CASSLGGGKDHEQYF. In nucleotides, the CDR3 is TGCGCCAGCAGCTTGGGGGGCGGGAAGGATCACGAGCAGTACTTC.

The J gene is TRBJ2-1, the V gene TRBV7-6, with TRBD2 identical over 11 bases. The V and J ends lost 5 bases and 4 bases, in that order; junction bases with no gene match: 13. CDR3 length equals 18 residues. Germline-derived CDR1 and CDR2 are SGHVS and FNYEAQ. CDR3 sequence: CASSPEVAGGPSYNEQFF. Here the CDR3 DNA reads TGTGCCAGCAGCCCCGAAGTAGCGGGGGGGCCCTCGTACAATGAGCAGTTCTTC. Full variable domain (remainder filled in from reference TRBV7-6 and TRBJ2-1): GAGVSQSPRYKVTKRGQDVALRCDPISGHVSLYWYRQALGQGPEFLTYFNYEAQQDKSGLPNDRFSAERPEGSISTLTIQRTEQRDSAMYRCASSPEVAGGPSYNEQFFGPGTRLTVL.

This clonotype was observed many times. The rearrangement uses TRBV4-2 and TRBJ2-2; 10 bases align to TRBD2. The CDR3 contains 16 residues. V dropped 4 bases and J dropped 3; count of bases not matched to a gene: 5. CDR1 and CDR2 from the germline V gene are LGHNA and YNFKEQ. The CDR3 DNA sequence: TGTGCCAGCAGCCCAGGGACTAGCGAATACACCGGGGAGCTGTTTTTT. Amino acids: CASSPGTSEYTGELFF.

This clonotype was counted many times. The chain uses TRBV5-1 and TRBJ2-6, with D perhaps assigned TRBD1 or TRBD2 (6 bases each). The germline gives CDR1 SGHRS, CDR2 YFSETQ. CDR3 length equals 17 residues. Trimming took off 0 bases at V and 1 base at J, with 11 bases between the two ends. CDR3 region: CASSLGGGSSGANVLTF. DNA for the CDR3: TGCGCCAGCAGCTTGGGAGGGGGGTCGTCTGGGGCCAACGTCCTGACTTTC. The full variable domain, completed using reference TRBV5-1 and TRBJ2-6, is KAGVTQTPRYLIKTRGQQVTLSCSPISGHRSVSWYQQTPGQGLQFLFEYFSETQRNKGNFPGRFSGRQFSNSRSEMNVSTLELGDSALYLCASSLGGGSSGANVLTFGAGSRLTVL.

The rearrangement uses TRBV9 and TRBJ2-5; 12 bases match TRBD1. Looked up from germline, CDR1 is SGDLS and CDR2 is YYNGEE. V lost 8 bases, J lost 4 bases, and 12 bases stayed unmatched. This CDR3 contains 16 residues. The CDR3 sequence is CASPHPGQGAGETQYF. DNA of the CDR3: TGTGCCAGTCCTCATCCGGGACAGGGGGCTGGAGAGACCCAGTACTTC.

This clonotype occurred many times. J is TRBJ2-2 and V is TRBV19; the D gene could be TRBD1 or TRBD2 (5 bases each). Germline-derived CDR1 and CDR2 are LNHDA and SQIVND (reference sequence). V was shortened by 5 bases and J by 2 bases, with 12 bases between the two germline ends. This CDR3 comprises 15 residues. DNA for the CDR3: TGTGCCAGTAGTGGGACCTTCCAAAACACCGGGGAGCTGTTTTTT. Protein sequence: CASSGTFQNTGELFF.

This clonotype was found many times. This chain connects TRBV6-4 to TRBJ2-1; 8 bases map to TRBD1. CDR1 MRHNA and CDR2 SNTAGT come from the germline V gene. The CDR3 runs 18 residues. Trimming at V came to 5 bases and at J to 4 bases, leaving 16 bases not matched to a gene. The CDR3 is CASSHPGQGGLGYNEQFF. CDR3 in DNA: TGTGCCAGCAGTCACCCCGGACAGGGAGGCCTGGGTTACAATGAGCAGTTCTTC.

This clonotype was seen a handful of times. This chain links TRBV27 with TRBJ2-3; D may be TRBD1 or TRBD2 (6 bases each). Germline V lookup: CDR1 MNHEY, CDR2 SMNVEV (reference sequence). Trimming pared 7 bases from V and 1 base from J, leaving 18 bases between. This CDR3 is 16 amino acids long. CDR3 in DNA: TGTGCCAGCACTCCTAGAGGGGGAGGTGGCACAGATACGCAGTATTTT. This encodes CASTPRGGGGTDTQYF.

This clonotype came up many times. CDR3 residues: CASSTGTDQEQYF. The CDR3 DNA follows: TGCGCCAGCAGCACCGGGACTGACCAAGAGCAGTACTTC. The chain uses TRBV5-1 and TRBJ2-7; D might be TRBD2 (6 bases). The CDR3 covers 13 residues. The V and J ends lost 4 bases and 7 bases respectively, with 15 bases between them. Germline CDR1 reads SGHRS; CDR2 reads YFSETQ.

J is TRBJ1-2 and V is TRBV20-1, with D possibly being TRBD1 (5 bases). The CDR3 runs to 12 residues. V lost 8 bases and J 3 bases, leaving 13 bases between the germline ends. Per germline, CDR1 DFQATT and CDR2 SNEGSKA (reference sequence). CDR3 bases: TGCAGTCTACAGACAGTTGACTATGGCTACACCTTC. It yields the protein CSLQTVDYGYTF.

This clonotype was seen at least ten times. It may be a read error: a sequence one base away is much more abundant. V is TRBV11-2 and J is TRBJ2-5, with 8 bases lining up with TRBD2. Germline CDR1 reads SGHAT; CDR2 reads FQNNGV. V lost 2 bases to trimming and J lost 4 bases; unmatched junction nucleotides: 6. This CDR3 comprises 15 residues. The CDR3 DNA is TGTGCCAGCAGCTTAAGTAGCGGGACTGTAGAGACCCAGTACTTC. This encodes CASSLSSGTVETQYF. Full variable domain (remainder filled in from reference TRBV11-2 and TRBJ2-5): EAGVAQSPRYKIIEKRQSVAFWCNPISGHATLYWYQQILGQGPKLLIQFQNNGVVDDSQLPKDRFSAERLKGVDSTLKIQPAKLEDSAVYLCASSLSSGTVETQYFGPGTRLLVL.